This TCR beta chain was profiled in a study of cytomegalovirus exposure and HLA in healthy donors. As for the study in general: Earlier work reported approximately 110 million unique TCR beta sequences from 170 million or so T cells.

The PCR was carried out with 60 Vbeta primers and 13 Jbeta primers. Some clones are missing from TCRdb's copy, which holds only in-frame ones; the method was immunoSEQ multiplex PCR. The data contain 120,000 to 150,000 clones, approximately 65% of them singletons. On this clone itself: Its antigen is unknown.

Findings and caveats of the study: In an earlier analysis, about 87% or about 30%: the productive usage of most TCR beta V segments.

The specimen sequenced was PBMCs. This TCR came from a woman in her sixties or seventies in good health and CMV-seronegative.

CDR3 sequence reads: CSVEYPGTDTQYF. The CDR3 DNA is TGCAGCGTTGAGTATCCGGGGACAGATACGCAGTATTTT. The genes are TRBV29-1 and TRBJ2-3, with D possibly being TRBD2 (5 bases). This CDR3 is built from 13 residues. Germline CDR1 is SQVTM and CDR2 is ANQGSEA. The germline V and J ends were trimmed by 3 bases and 3 bases, with 10 bases remaining between them.